This T cell receptor (beta chain) was recovered during a study of shared clonotypes between healthy human individuals. Naive-designated CD8 cells lacked CD45RO, were positively enriched for CCR7, and omitted terminally differentiated effector memory CD45RA+ cells. This clone is a singleton in its sample. Assay: immunoSEQ multiplex PCR; the TCRdb copy retains only in-frame clones and omits some. This repertoire shows 2 million or so clones, about 95% found once; its top ten account for 1% to 1.3%. The CDR3 loop spans 15 amino acids. Trimming pared 7 bases from V and 2 bases from J, leaving 17 bases between. The V gene's germline CDR1 is SGHTA and CDR2 FQGNSA.

This chain links TRBV7-2 with TRBJ1-2; maybe TRBD1 (5 bases). The receptor comes from a man between 18 and 35 years old in good health. Sequencing input: naive CD8+ T cells sorted from blood. CDR3 loop: CASTSWGLDNYGYTF. Here the CDR3 DNA reads TGTGCCAGCACCTCCTGGGGACTAGACAACTATGGCTACACCTTC.